This T cell receptor beta chain derives from a study of T cell responses to AZD1222 COVID-19 vaccine. Study results and caveats: A mostly white British donor set with more females was recruited, and clonal diversity was possibly underestimated. After two AZD1222 doses, spike-specific TCR breadth and depth rose versus day 0. Without day 14 samples, only post-peak T cell repertoires were studied.

Generated by immunoSEQ multiplex PCR, the TCRdb table keeps only in-frame clones and is missing some. Of about 120,000 clones listed, approximately 94% are singletons. This CDR3 region has 15 residues. Germline trimming cut 3 bases from V and 8 bases from J; bases unmatched to any gene: 10. Germline assignment: CDR1 LNHNV and CDR2 YYDKDF (reference sequence). About this clone itself: Its antigen is undetermined.

The chain carries TRBV15 and TRBJ2-3; 8 bases fit TRBD2. This sequence was found in an adult who received the AZD1222 COVID-19 vaccine. The specimen was peripheral blood, collected 28 days after the second AZD1222 dose. In nucleotides, the CDR3 is TGTGCCACCAGCAGGGATTTAGCGGGAACTGGTACGCAGTATTTT. It codes for CATSRDLAGTGTQYF.